The rows below give T cell receptor beta chains drawn from one sample of a study of CD8+CD57+ T cells in acquired aplastic anemia. TCRdb fed the reads into MiXCR, producing one record per CDR3 protein. Of more than 100,000 distinct CDR3 sequences listed, over 45% are singletons. The sample was sorted CD4+, CD8+, or CD8+CD57+ T cells (not recorded which) from PBMCs. These receptors came from a human donor in good health, serving as a control. Each CDR3 is given with its conserved first and last residue. The D gene is left open where the match is weak. Part of the rows lack a size; the others show once, few, many or a class for expanded clones.

j_gene	v_gene	d_gene	abundance	CDR3nt	CDR3aa
TRBJ2-3	TRBV6-1	TRBD1	many	TGTGCCAGCAGTATACAACAGGGGTATAGGGCAGATACGCAGTATTTT	CASSIQQGYRADTQYF
TRBJ2-7	TRBV6-5	.	many	TGTGCCAGCAGTTATAGGCAGTACTTC	CASSYRQYF
TRBJ1-1	TRBV19	.	.	TGTGCCACTACGGAGGGATTGACTGAAGCTTTCTTT	CATTEGLTEAFF
TRBJ1-5	TRBV19	.	.	TGTGCCAGTAGTAGGAATAGCAATCAGCCCCAGCATTTT	CASSRNSNQPQHF
TRBJ1-2	TRBV7-2	TRBD1	.	TGTGCCAGCAGCAGGGACAGCTATAACTATGGCTACACCTTC	CASSRDSYNYGYTF
TRBJ2-1	TRBV6-1	.	many	TGTGCCAGCAGTCGCAATCCGTTCGGGTCCTACAATGAGCAGTTCTTC	CASSRNPFGSYNEQFF
TRBJ1-1	TRBV7-3	TRBD1	.	TGTGCCAGCAGCTTCAGCGGACAGGGTAACACTGAAGCTTTCTTT	CASSFSGQGNTEAFF
TRBJ1-2	TRBV4-2	TRBD1	many	TGTGCCAGCAGCAGGGGGATGGTAGGGGGCCCTAACTATGGCTACACCTTC	CASSRGMVGGPNYGYTF
TRBJ2-5	TRBV24-1	.	.	TGTGCCACCAGTGACCCCGACAGGTACCAAGAGACCCAGTACTTC	CATSDPDRYQETQYF
TRBJ2-7	TRBV19	TRBD1	.	TGTGCCAGTAGTATTCGGACAGGGTCTGGAAGCTACGAGCAGTACTTC	CASSIRTGSGSYEQYF
TRBJ1-2	TRBV7-9	.	.	TGTGCCAGCAGCTTAAGTCGGGACACTAACTATGGCTACACCTTC	CASSLSRDTNYGYTF
TRBJ1-2	TRBV9	.	many	TGTGCCAGCAGCATGGGGACACCCCTGGGGGGCTACACCTTC	CASSMGTPLGGYTF
TRBJ2-7	TRBV19	.	.	TGTGCCAGTGGGGGGGCCGCCTACGAGCAGTACTTC	CASGGAAYEQYF
TRBJ1-2	TRBV29-1	.	.	TGCAGCGTTGGGGGGGTTGATGGCTACACCTTC	CSVGGVDGYTF
TRBJ1-2	TRBV5-1	.	many	TGCGCCAGCAGCTTGGAGGCGGACTATGGCTACACCTTC	CASSLEADYGYTF
TRBJ2-3	TRBV6-4	TRBD2	.	TGTGCCAGCAGTGCACCGCGGGGGGCCGGGGATACGCAGTATTTT	CASSAPRGAGDTQYF
TRBJ2-2	TRBV6-2/TRBV6-3	TRBD2	.	TGTGCCAGCAGACGACTAGCGGGGGGGAACACCGGGGAGCTGTTTTTT	CASRRLAGGNTGELFF
TRBJ2-7	TRBV19	.	.	TGTGCCAGTAGTATTCAGGGTAGCCACGAGCAGTACTTC	CASSIQGSHEQYF
TRBJ2-5	TRBV24-1	TRBD1	.	TGTGCCAGCAGTGACCGGGACAGGCAAGAGACCCAGTACTTC	CASSDRDRQETQYF